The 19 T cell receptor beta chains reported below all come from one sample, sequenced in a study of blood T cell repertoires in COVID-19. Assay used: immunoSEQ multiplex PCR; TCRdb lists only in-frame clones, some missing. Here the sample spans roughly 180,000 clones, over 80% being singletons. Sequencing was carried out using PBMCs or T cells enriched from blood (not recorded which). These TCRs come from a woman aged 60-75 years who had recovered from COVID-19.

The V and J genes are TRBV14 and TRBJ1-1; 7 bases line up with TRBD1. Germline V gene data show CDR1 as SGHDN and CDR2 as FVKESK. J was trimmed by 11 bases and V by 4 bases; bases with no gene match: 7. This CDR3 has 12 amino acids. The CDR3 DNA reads TGTGCCAGCAGCCGTGACAGGGTGAGTGCTTTCTTT. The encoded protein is CASSRDRVSAFF.

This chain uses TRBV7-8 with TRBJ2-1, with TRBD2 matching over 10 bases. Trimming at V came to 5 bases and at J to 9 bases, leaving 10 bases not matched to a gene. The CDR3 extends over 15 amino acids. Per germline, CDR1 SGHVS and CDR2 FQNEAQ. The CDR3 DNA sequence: TGTGCCAGCAGCCCGAGCGGGGGGGGCTCCAGTGAGCAGTTCTTC. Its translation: CASSPSGGGSSEQFF.

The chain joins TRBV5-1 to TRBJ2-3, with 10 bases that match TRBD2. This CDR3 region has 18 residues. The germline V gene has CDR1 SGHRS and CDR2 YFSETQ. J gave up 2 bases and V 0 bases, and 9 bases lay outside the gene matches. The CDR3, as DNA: TGCGCCAGCAGCTTGGCTACTAGCGGGATGATTTCCACAGATACGCAGTATTTT. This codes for CASSLATSGMISTDTQYF.

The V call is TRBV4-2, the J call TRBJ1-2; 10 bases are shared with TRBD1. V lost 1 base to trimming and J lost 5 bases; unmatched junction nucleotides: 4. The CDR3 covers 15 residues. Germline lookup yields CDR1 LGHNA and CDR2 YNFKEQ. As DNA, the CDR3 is TGTGCCAGCAGCCAAGGGGGGACAGGGGTTTATGGCTACACCTTC. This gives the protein CASSQGGTGVYGYTF.

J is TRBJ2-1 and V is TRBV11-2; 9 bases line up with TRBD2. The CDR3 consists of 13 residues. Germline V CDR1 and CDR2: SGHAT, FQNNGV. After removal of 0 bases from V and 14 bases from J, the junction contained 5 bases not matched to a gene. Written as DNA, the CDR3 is TGTGCCAGCAGCTTAGAACCCTCTAGCGGGGAGTTCTTC. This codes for CASSLEPSSGEFF.

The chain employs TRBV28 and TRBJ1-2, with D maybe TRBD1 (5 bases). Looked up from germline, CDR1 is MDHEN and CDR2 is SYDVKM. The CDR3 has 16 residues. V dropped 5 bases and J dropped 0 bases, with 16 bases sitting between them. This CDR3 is CASSPWGGEANYGYTF. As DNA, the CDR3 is TGTGCCAGCAGTCCCTGGGGAGGGGAGGCTAACTATGGCTACACCTTC.

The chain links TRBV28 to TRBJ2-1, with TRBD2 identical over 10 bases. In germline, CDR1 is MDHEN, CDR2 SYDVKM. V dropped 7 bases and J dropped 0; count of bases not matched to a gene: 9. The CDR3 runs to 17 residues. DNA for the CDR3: TGTGCCAGCATTGAGAGCGGGAGGGCGAGCTCCTACAATGAGCAGTTCTTC. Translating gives CASIESGRASSYNEQFF.

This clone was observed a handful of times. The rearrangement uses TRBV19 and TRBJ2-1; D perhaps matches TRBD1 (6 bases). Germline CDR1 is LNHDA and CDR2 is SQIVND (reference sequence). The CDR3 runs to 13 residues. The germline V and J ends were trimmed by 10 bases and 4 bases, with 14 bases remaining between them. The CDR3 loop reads CATSVGAYNEQFF. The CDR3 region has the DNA TGTGCCACCTCAGTGGGGGCGTACAATGAGCAGTTCTTC. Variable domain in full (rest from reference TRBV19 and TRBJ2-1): DGGITQSPKYLFRKEGQNVTLSCEQNLNHDAMYWYRQDPGQGLRLIYYSQIVNDFQKGDIAEGYSVSREKKESFPLTVTSAQKNPTAFYLCATSVGAYNEQFFGPGTRLTVL.

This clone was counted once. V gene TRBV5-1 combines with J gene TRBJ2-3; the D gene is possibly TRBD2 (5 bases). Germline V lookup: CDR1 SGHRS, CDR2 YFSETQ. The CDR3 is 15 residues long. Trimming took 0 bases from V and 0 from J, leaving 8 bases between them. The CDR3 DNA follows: TGCGCCAGCAGCTTGGAAGCGGATAGCACAGATACGCAGTATTTT. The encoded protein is CASSLEADSTDTQYF.

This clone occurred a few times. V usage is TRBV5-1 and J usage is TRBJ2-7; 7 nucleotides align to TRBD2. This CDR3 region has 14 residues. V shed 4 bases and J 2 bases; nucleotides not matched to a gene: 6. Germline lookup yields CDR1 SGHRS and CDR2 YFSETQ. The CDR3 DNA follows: TGCGCCAGCAGCACCGCTAGCGGCCCCTACGAGCAGTACTTC. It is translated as CASSTASGPYEQYF. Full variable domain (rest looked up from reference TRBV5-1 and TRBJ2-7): KAGVTQTPRYLIKTRGQQVTLSCSPISGHRSVSWYQQTPGQGLQFLFEYFSETQRNKGNFPGRFSGRQFSNSRSEMNVSTLELGDSALYLCASSTASGPYEQYFGPGTRLTVT.

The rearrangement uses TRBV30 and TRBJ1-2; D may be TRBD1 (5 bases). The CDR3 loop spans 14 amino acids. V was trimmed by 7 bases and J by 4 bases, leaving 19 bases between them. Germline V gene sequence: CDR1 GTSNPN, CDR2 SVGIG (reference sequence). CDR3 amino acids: CASSRVGRPYGYTF. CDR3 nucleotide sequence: TGTGCCTCCTCCAGGGTAGGGAGGCCCTATGGCTACACCTTC.

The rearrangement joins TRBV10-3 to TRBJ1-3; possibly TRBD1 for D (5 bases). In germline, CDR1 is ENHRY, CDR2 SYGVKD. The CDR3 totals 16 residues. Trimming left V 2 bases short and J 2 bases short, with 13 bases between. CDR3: CAISEPLGRAGNTIYF. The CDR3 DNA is TGTGCCATCAGTGAGCCCCTCGGCAGGGCTGGAAACACCATATATTTT.

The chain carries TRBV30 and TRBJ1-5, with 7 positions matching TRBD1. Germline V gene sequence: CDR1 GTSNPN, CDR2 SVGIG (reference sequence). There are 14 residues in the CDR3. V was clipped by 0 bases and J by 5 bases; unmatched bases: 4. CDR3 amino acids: CAWSVGTAHQPQHF. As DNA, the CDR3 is TGTGCCTGGAGTGTTGGGACAGCCCATCAGCCCCAGCATTTT.

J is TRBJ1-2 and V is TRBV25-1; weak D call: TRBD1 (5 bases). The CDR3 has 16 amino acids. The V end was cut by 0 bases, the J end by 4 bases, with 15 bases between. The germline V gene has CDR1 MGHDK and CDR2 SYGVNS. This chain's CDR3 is CASSEYVKGEGYGYTF. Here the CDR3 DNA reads TGTGCCAGCAGTGAATATGTAAAAGGGGAAGGCTATGGCTACACCTTC.

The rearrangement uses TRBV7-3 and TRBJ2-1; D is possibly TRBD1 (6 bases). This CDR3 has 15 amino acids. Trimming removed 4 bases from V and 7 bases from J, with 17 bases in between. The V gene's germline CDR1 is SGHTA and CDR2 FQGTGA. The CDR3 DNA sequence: TGTGCCAGCAGCTCCGGGGTAGTGGGGACAAATGAGCAGTTCTTC. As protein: CASSSGVVGTNEQFF. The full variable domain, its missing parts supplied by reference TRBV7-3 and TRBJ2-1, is GAGVSQTPSNKVTEKGKYVELRCDPISGHTALYWYRQSLGQGPEFLIYFQGTGAADDSGLPNDRFFAVRPEGSVSTLKIQRTERGDSAVYLCASSSGVVGTNEQFFGPGTRLTVL.

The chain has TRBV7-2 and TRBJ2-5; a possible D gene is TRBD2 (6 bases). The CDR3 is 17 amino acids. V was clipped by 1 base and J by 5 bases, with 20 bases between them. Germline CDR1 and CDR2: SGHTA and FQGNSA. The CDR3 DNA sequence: TGTGCCAGCAGCTTAGTTTCACCGGGGAGGCCGGGGGAGACCCAGTACTTC. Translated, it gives CASSLVSPGRPGETQYF.

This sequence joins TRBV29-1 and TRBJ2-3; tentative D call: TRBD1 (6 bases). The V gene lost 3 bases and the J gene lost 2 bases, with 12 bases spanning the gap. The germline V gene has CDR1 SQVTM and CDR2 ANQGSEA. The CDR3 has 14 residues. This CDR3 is CSVDQGSNTDTQYF. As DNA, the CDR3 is TGCAGCGTTGATCAGGGGTCGAACACAGATACGCAGTATTTT.

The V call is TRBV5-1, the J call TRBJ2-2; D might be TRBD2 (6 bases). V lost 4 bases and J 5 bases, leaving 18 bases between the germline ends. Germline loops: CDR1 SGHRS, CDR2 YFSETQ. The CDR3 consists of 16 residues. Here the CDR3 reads CASSQAGRSGTGELFF. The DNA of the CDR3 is TGCGCCAGCAGCCAGGCTGGGAGGTCGGGTACCGGGGAGCTGTTTTTT. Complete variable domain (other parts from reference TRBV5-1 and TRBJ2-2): KAGVTQTPRYLIKTRGQQVTLSCSPISGHRSVSWYQQTPGQGLQFLFEYFSETQRNKGNFPGRFSGRQFSNSRSEMNVSTLELGDSALYLCASSQAGRSGTGELFFGEGSRLTVL.

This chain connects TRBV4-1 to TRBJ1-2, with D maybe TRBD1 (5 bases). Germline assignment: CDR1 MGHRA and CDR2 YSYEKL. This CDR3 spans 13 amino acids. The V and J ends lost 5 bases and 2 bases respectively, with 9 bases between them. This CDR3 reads CASSGDRNYGYTF. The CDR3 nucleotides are TGCGCCAGCAGCGGAGACAGAAACTATGGCTACACCTTC.